This T cell receptor (beta chain) was identified during a study of T cell responses to AZD1222 COVID-19 vaccine (dated by TCRdb to the early 2020s). Notes on the research overall: TCR sequencing was performed for more than 230 trial participants, of whom 200 to 220 were given two doses of AZD1222 and some 26 were given two doses of MenACWY control vaccine. Enrollment into the trials was organized by age into subgroups of 18-55, 56-69 and 70-plus years, and those subgroups contained roughly 140, 27 and 60 TCR-sequenced participants, respectively. The full study reports these points: In the small 56-69-year group, the increase in depth fell short of significance, most likely because of low power. No day 14 peak-response samples were available, so repertoires were characterized only after the peak T cell response. Spike-specific TCR breadth and depth rose significantly after two AZD1222 doses compared with day 0 and with MenACWY recipients. Vaccine-associated CD4 TCRs spanned the whole spike protein, with dominant responses in regions 160-218 and 743-854. Most participants were white British and females outnumbered males, and the authors suggested that clonal diversity may have been underestimated. Conclusions about previously exposed vaccinees are limited because only a handful of AZD1222 recipients were SARS-CoV-2 seropositive at baseline. Reportedly, close to half of the unique spike-specific TCRs recognized epitopes lying outside the regions that are mutated in the B.1.351 and B.1.1.7 variants.

Concerning this clone itself: Its target antigen remains unknown. No base qualities exist here, and no much larger clone lies one base off it.

Based on the germline V gene, the CDR1 and CDR2 sequences are MNHEY and SVGAGI. Its CDR3 holds 14 amino acids, cysteine through phenylalanine. Solely the CDR3 DNA is kept, with 42 bases framed from the first base. The germline V end is reduced by 2 bases and the J end by 4 bases; junction bases left unmatched: 2. The CDR3 regions of human TCRbeta chains were subjected to immunosequencing. The original pipeline was this. Repertoire TCRs were matched against a reference library of SARS-CoV-2-specific TCRs generated with the MIRA antigen-specificity platform. Breadth meant the fraction of unique TCRs that were SARS-CoV-2-associated, whereas depth meant the fraction of total T cells that were SARS-CoV-2-associated. Using the MIRA data, every spike-specific TCR was mapped to the spike region that the TCR reacted to and assigned to either a CD4 or a CD8 class. Log10-transformed breadth and depth values were compared by one-way ANOVA with Sidak's multiple comparisons tests. Held by TCRdb, this immuneACCESS table contains in-frame sequences only and omits some clones. Under half of the omission traces to an unresolved V gene where checked; the cause of the rest is unknown. The V and J calls and clone size were taken over from that table, and D and trimming were inferred from the DNA. The sample table records 170,000 or so clones; almost 90% of these occur just once. 9.5% to 13% of the sample is in the top ten clones.

The time point label on this specimen signifies: about 28 days (+/-7) after the second vaccine dose. AZD1222 recipients whose second dose came at about 4 weeks and those whose second dose came at about 12 weeks were combined into one group, since spike-specific TCR depth and breadth did not differ between the two schedules. Samples from vaccinated people were obtained from the UK trials COV001 and COV002, which included a single-blind randomized controlled phase 2/3 trial of AZD1222 (ChAdOx1 nCoV-19) in healthy adults. For TCRbeta chain sequencing, PBMC samples were collected from trial participants at day 0 and at day 28 after the second dose.

This chain is built from TRBV6-5 and TRBJ2-5, with TRBD1 matching 9 junction bases. This receptor was taken from an adult who received the AZD1222 COVID-19 vaccine. The source was peripheral blood, collected 28 days after the second AZD1222 dose. The nucleotides are TGTGCCAGCAGTTACCAGGACAGGGGAGAGACCCAGTACTTC. Translated, this is CASSYQDRGETQYF.